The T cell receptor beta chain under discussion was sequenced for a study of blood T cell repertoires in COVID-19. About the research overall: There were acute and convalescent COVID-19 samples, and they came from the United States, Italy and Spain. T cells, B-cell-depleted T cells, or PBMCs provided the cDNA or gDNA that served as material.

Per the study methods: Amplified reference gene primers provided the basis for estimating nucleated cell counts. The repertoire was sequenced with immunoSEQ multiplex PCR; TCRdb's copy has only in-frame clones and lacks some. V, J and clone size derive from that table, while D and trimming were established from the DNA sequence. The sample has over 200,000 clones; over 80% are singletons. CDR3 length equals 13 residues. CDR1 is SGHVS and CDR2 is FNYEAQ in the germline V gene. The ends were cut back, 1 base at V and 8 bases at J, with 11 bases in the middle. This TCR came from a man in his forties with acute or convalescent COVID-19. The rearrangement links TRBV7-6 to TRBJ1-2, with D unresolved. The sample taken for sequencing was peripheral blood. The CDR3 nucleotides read TGTGCCAGCAGCTTAGGGGCAGTAGGAGGCTACACCTTC. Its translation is CASSLGAVGGYTF.